The present T cell receptor beta chain was sequenced within a study of spatial heterogeneity in lung cancer. On the study more broadly: Samples were obtained from more than 70 donors, all untreated early-stage non-small cell lung cancer patients. PBMC samples from follow-up, when available, were sequenced at a median of roughly two years post-resection.

MiXCR was run by TCRdb on the 5' RACE reads, yielding one entry per CDR3 protein. Of 110,000 or so distinct CDR3 sequences listed, less than 14% are singletons. Time point indicated: blood at routine non-recurrence follow-up after resection. Unsorted samples of tumor, nontumor lung or frozen PBMC had their whole RNA sequenced. The CDR3 is 14 amino acids. Trimming removed 3 bases from V and 5 bases from J; junction bases left unmatched: 4. The sample in question was PBMCs, obtained at follow-up. This rearrangement joins TRBV12-3 or TRBV12-4 to TRBJ2-1; 7 bases line up with TRBD1. The sequence came from a female donor with early-stage non-small cell lung cancer. The CDR3 here is CASSFRQGNNEQFF. CDR3 nucleotide sequence: TGTGCCAGCAGTTTCCGACAGGGAAACAATGAGCAGTTCTTC.